These T cell receptor beta chains were read from a single sample in a study of early T cells in non-severe SARS-CoV-2 infection. TCRdb used MiXCR to reprocess the 5' RACE reads, holding one entry per CDR3 protein. The sample lists roughly 51,000 distinct CDR3 sequences; over 7.5% were seen once. Sample: whole blood. These receptors all come from an adult who was a healthcare worker with PCR-confirmed SARS-CoV-2 infection or an uninfected control (not recorded which). Each CDR3 is given with its conserved first and last residue. The order of the fields is J gene, clone size, D gene, CDR3 length, V gene, CDR3 DNA, CDR3 protein. The D gene is left open where the match is weak. Size tells how often a clone was seen (once, few, many) or the class of an expanded clone, and some rows leave it out.

J gene: TRBJ1-1
clone size: many
D gene: -
CDR3 length: 15
V gene: TRBV3-1
CDR3 DNA: TGTGCCAGCAGCCTTAGGCGGACGACCAACACTGAAGCTTTCTTT
CDR3 protein: CASSLRRTTNTEAFF

J gene: TRBJ2-6
clone size: many
D gene: -
CDR3 length: 14
V gene: TRBV6-5
CDR3 DNA: TGTGCCAGTCGAGTTGGATCTGGGGCCAACGTCCTGACTTTC
CDR3 protein: CASRVGSGANVLTF

J gene: TRBJ1-2
clone size: few
D gene: TRBD1
CDR3 length: 16
V gene: TRBV29-1
CDR3 DNA: TGCAGCGTTGAAGAAACAGGGGGCTGGATTAACTATGGCTACACCTTC
CDR3 protein: CSVEETGGWINYGYTF

J gene: TRBJ1-6
clone size: -
D gene: TRBD1
CDR3 length: 16
V gene: TRBV18
CDR3 DNA: TGTGCCAGCTCACCACCCGGGACAGGGAGGAATTCACCCCTCCACTTT
CDR3 protein: CASSPPGTGRNSPLHF

J gene: TRBJ2-1
clone size: many
D gene: TRBD1
CDR3 length: 15
V gene: TRBV4-1
CDR3 DNA: TGCGCCAGCAGCCAGTCCGGGACAGGGATAACTGAGCAGTTCTTC
CDR3 protein: CASSQSGTGITEQFF

J gene: TRBJ1-2
clone size: few
D gene: -
CDR3 length: 13
V gene: TRBV29-1
CDR3 DNA: TGCAGCGGCGATGTAGGGGGGAACTATGGCTACACCTTC
CDR3 protein: CSGDVGGNYGYTF

J gene: TRBJ1-5
clone size: -
D gene: TRBD1
CDR3 length: 19
V gene: TRBV7-2
CDR3 DNA: TGTGCCAGCAGCTCACACCACACCGGGACAGGGCTTAGCAATCAGCCCCAGCATTTT
CDR3 protein: CASSSHHTGTGLSNQPQHF

J gene: TRBJ1-1
clone size: few
D gene: -
CDR3 length: 12
V gene: TRBV7-2
CDR3 DNA: TGTGCCAGCAGCCCACCAGGCCCCGAAGCTTTCTTT
CDR3 protein: CASSPPGPEAFF

J gene: TRBJ2-7
clone size: -
D gene: TRBD2
CDR3 length: 19
V gene: TRBV28
CDR3 DNA: TGTGCCAGCAGTTTTAGCCCCGGGACTAGCGGGGGGGTACGGTTGGAGCAGTACTTC
CDR3 protein: CASSFSPGTSGGVRLEQYF

J gene: TRBJ1-6
clone size: many
D gene: -
CDR3 length: 12
V gene: TRBV20-1
CDR3 DNA: TGCAGTGCCGCACCACCGTATTCACCCCTCCACTTT
CDR3 protein: CSAAPPYSPLHF

J gene: TRBJ2-1
clone size: -
D gene: TRBD1
CDR3 length: 14
V gene: TRBV29-1
CDR3 DNA: TGCAGCGTCGTAAGGGACAGGGGGGGCAATGAGCAGTTCTTC
CDR3 protein: CSVVRDRGGNEQFF

J gene: TRBJ2-7
clone size: many
D gene: -
CDR3 length: 16
V gene: TRBV4-1
CDR3 DNA: TGCGCCAGCAGCCAAGGGGCGCGCGGCCTCTCCTACGAGCAGTACTTC
CDR3 protein: CASSQGARGLSYEQYF

J gene: TRBJ2-1
clone size: many
D gene: TRBD2
CDR3 length: 11
V gene: TRBV20-1
CDR3 DNA: TGCAGTGCTCAAGCGGGGACGAAGCAGTTCTTC
CDR3 protein: CSAQAGTKQFF

J gene: TRBJ1-1
clone size: many
D gene: -
CDR3 length: 14
V gene: TRBV28
CDR3 DNA: TGTGCCAGCAGCGCCCGGACGGAGATCACTGAAGCTTTCTTT
CDR3 protein: CASSARTEITEAFF

J gene: TRBJ2-2
clone size: few
D gene: -
CDR3 length: 13
V gene: TRBV7-6
CDR3 DNA: TGTGCCAGCAGCTCCCGGACAGCCGGGGAGCTGTTTTTT
CDR3 protein: CASSSRTAGELFF